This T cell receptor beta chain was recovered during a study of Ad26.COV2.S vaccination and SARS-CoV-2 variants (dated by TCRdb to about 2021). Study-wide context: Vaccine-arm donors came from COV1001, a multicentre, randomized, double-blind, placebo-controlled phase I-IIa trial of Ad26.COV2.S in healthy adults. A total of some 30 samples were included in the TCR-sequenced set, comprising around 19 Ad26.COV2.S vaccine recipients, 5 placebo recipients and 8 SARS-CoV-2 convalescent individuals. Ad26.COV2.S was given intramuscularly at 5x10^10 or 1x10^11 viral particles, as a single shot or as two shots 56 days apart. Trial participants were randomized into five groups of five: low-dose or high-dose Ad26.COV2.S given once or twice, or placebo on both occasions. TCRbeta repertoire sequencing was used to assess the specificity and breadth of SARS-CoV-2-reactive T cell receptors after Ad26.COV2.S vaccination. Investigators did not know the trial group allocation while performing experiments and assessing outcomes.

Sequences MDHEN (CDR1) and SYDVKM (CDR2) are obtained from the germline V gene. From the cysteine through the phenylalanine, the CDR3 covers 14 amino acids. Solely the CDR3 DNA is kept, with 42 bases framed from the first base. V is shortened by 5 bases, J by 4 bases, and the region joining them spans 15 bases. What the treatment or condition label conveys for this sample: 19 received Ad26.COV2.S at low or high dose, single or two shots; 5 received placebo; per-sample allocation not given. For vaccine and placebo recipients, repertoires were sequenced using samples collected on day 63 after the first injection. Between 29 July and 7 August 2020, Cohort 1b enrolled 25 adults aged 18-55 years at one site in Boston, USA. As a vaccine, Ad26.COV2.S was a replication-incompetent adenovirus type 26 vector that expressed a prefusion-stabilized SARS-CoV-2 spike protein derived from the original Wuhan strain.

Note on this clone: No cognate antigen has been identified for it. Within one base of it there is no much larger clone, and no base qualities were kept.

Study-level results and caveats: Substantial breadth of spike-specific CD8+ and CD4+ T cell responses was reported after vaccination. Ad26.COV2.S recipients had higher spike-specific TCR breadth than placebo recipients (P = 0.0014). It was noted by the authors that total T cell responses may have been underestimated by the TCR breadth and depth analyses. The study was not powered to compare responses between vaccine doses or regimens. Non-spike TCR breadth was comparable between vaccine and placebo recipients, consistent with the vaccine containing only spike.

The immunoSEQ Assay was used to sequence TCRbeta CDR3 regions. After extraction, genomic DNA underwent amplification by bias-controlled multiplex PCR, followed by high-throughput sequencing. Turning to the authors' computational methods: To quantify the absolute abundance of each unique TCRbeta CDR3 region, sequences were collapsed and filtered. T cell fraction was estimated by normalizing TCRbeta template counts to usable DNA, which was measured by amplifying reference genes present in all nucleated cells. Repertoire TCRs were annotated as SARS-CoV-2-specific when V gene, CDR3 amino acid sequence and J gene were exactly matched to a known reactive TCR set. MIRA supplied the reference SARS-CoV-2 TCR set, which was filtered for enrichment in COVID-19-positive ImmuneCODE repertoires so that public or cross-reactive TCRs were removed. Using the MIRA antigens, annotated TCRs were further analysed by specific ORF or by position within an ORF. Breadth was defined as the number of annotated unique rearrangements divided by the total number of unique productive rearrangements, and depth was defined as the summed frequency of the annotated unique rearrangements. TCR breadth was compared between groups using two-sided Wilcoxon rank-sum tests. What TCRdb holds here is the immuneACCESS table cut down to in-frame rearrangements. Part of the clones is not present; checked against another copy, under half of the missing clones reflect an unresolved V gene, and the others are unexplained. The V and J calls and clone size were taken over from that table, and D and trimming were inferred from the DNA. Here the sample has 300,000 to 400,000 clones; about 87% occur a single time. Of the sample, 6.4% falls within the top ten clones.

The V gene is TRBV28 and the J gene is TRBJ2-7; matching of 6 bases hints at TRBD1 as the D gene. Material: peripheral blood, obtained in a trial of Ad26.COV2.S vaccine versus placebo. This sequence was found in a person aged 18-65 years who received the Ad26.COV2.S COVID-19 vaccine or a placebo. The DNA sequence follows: TGTGCCAGCAGTCCCCCAGGGGTCGTTTACGAGCAGTACTTC. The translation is CASSPPGVVYEQYF.